This TCR beta chain was identified during a study of cytomegalovirus exposure and HLA in healthy donors. Germline V CDR1 and CDR2: SGDLS, YYNGEE. V lost 4 bases and J lost 3; bases outside the gene matches: 6. The CDR3 is 17 amino acids. This PCR relied on a set of 60 Vbeta primers and 13 Jbeta primers. Using immunoSEQ multiplex PCR, the repertoire was profiled, and TCRdb retains in-frame clones only, with some absent. The sample consists of under 150,000 clones, 75% to 90% of them appearing once. This clone was picked up one time. Specimen: PBMCs. The rearrangement joins TRBV9 to TRBJ2-1, with 14 bases aligning to TRBD2. This sequence originates from a woman in her thirties or forties in good health and CMV-seronegative. The CDR3 here is CASSPPGLAGVYNEQFF. The CDR3, as DNA: TGTGCCAGCAGCCCTCCGGGACTAGCGGGGGTCTACAATGAGCAGTTCTTC.